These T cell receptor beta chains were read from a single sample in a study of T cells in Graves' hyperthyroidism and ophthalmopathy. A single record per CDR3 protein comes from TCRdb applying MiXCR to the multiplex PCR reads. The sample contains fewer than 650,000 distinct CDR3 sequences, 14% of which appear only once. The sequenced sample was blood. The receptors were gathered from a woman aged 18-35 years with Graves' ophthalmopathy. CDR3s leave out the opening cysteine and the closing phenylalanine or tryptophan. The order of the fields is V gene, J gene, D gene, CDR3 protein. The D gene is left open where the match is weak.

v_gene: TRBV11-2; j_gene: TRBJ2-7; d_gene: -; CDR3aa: ASSLEPYEQY
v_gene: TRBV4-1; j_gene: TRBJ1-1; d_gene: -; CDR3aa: ASSQAPRGWDTEAF
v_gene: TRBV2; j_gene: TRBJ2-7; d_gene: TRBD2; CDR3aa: ASRRTSGSREQY
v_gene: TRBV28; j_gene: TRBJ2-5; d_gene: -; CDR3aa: ASSLKGTQY
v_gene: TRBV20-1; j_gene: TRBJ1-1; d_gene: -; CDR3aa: SALDVGGRLNTEAF
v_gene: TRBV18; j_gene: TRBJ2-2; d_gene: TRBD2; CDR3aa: ASSPPAGGPILTGELF
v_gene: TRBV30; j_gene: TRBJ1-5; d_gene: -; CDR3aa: AWSVFGQGNQPQH
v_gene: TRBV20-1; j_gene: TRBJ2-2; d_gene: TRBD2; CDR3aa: SARGRAGDTGELF
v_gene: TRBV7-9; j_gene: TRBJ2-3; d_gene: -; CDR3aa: ASSNPSTDTQY
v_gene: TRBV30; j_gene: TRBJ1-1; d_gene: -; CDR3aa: AWSSAYNTEAF
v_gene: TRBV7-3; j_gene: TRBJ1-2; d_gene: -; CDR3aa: ASSSGTGGYT
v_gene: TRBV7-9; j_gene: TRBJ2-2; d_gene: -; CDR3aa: ASSFGTAVFVRELF
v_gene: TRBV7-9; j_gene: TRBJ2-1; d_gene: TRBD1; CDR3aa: ASSHRDRDPRSSYNEQF
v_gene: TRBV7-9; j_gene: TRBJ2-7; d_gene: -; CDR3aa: ASSSSSRSSTLYEQY
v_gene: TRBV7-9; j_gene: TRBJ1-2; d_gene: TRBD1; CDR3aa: ASSLWSQGAYYGYT
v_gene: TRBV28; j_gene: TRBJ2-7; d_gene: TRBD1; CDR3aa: ASIGTGSYEQY
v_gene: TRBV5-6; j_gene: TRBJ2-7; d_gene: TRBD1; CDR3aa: ASSLVWGSTGGDEQY
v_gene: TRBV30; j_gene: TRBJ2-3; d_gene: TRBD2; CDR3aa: AWSVLRVAGGGGTFQY
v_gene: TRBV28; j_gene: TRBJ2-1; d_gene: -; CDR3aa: ASSFSAGPLYNEQF
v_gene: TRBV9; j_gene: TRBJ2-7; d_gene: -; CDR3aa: ASSLTHRGLEQY
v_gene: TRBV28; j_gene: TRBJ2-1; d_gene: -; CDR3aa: ASSSARGAGQAYEQF
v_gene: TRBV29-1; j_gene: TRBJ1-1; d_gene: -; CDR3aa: SVGVNTEAF
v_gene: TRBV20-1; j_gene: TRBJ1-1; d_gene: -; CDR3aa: SARDLKVGAF
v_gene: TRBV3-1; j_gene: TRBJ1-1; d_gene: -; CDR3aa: ASSQAGATEAF
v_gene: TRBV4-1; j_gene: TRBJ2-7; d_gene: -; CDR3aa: ASSQEKGYEQY
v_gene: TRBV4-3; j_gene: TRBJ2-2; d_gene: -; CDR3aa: ASSPIIYWVGPATNTGELF
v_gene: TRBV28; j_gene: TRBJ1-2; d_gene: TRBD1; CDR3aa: ASSLVQGHYGYT
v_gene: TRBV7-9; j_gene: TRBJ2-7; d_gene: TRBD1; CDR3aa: ASSSPRDRDEQY
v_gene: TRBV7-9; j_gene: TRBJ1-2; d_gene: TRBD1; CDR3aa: ASSSGTVQLRRGYT
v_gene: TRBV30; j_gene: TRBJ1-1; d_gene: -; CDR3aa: ACSTPAVSVNTEAF
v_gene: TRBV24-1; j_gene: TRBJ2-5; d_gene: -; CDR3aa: ATSDSTPGETQY
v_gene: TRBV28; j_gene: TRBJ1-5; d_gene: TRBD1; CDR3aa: ASSASGTGAYNQPQH
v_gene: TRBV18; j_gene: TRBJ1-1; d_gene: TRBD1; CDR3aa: ASSPGQGVGAEAF
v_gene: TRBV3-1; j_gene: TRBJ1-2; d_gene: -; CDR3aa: ASSQDGIQNYGYT
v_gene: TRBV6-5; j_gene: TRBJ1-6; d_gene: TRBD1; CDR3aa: ASSYHRQGDSPLH
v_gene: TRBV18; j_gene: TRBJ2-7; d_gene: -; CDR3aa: ASSPTEAHEQY
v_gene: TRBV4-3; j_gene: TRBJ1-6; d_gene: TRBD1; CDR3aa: ASRRDRDNSPLH
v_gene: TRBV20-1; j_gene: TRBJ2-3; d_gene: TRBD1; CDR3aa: SADLQLRTGRTDTQY
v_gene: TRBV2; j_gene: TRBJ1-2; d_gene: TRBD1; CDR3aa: ASRGQTADDYT
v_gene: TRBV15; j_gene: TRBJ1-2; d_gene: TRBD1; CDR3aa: ATSSLGGQYPSYGYT
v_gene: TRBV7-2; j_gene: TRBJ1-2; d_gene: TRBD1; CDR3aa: ASSTAQGNYGYT
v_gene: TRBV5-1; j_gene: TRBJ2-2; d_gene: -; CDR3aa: ASSSGTQGGELF
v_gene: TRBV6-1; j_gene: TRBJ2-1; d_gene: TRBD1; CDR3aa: ASSGGQGSDEQF
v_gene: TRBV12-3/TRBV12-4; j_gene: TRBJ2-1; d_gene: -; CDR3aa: ASSLEADLLQF
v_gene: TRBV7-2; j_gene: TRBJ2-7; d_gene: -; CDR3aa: ASSLVWESPYEQY
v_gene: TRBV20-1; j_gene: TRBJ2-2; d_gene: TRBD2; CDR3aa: SATSPLSGGNTGELF
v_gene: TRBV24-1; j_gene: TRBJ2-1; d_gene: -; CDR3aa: ATSDPVFPDVGEQF
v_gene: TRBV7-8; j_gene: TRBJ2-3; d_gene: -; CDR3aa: ASSFGIAAGTQY
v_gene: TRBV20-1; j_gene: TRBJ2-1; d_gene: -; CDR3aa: SAEDASVYNEQF
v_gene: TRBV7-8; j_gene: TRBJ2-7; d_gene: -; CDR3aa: ASSQLLTGTYEQY
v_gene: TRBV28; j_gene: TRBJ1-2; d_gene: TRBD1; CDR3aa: ASCKTGANYGYT
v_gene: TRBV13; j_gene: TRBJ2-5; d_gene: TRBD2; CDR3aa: ASSGRTSGRETQY
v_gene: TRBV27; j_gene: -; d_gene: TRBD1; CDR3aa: AGSSGQGGIYEQF
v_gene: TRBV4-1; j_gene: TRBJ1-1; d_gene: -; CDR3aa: ASSQVGQGLNTEAF
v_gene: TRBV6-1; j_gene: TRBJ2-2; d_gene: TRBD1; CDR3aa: ASRGQTGEGELF
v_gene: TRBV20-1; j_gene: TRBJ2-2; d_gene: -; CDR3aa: SARIQEYTGELF
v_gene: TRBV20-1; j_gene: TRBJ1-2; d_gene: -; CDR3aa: SASDGEGYT